This section outlines one T cell receptor (beta chain) sequence together with its context. The sample is drawn from a study of CD4+ T cells in melanoma. The protocol was immunoSEQ multiplex PCR, while the TCRdb copy is restricted to in-frame clones and leaves out a portion. The table includes some 6,800 clones, around half detected once. Material: cells from a culture (not recorded whether cultured in vitro). This TCR derives from a human donor with melanoma.

The CDR3 is CASSSGLAFETQYF. CDR3 bases: TGTGCCAGCAGCTCTGGTCTAGCCTTTGAGACCCAGTACTTC. V is TRBV7-2 and J is TRBJ2-5; D is perhaps TRBD2 (5 bases). Trimming removed 4 bases from V and 5 bases from J, with 14 bases in between. The germline V gene has CDR1 SGHTA and CDR2 FQGNSA. CDR3 length: 14 residues.